This note documents a single T cell receptor beta chain sequence. Its target is not known. This sample also contains other DNA sequences that code for the same CDR3. The data are from a study of CD8+ T cells in alopecia areata. General study points: Scalp clonality and expanded CD8+ clones among the top 100 were significantly decreased by tofacitinib. Higher clonality and more expanded CD8+ clones appeared in lesional than normal scalp.

Reverse transcribed after extraction, RNA yielded cDNA as the sequencing template. TCRdb's table, derived via immunoSEQ multiplex PCR, lists solely in-frame clones and lacks some. The sample shows about 120,000 clones, 53% of them seen only once. Germline V gene sequence: CDR1 GTSNPN, CDR2 SVGIG (reference sequence). The CDR3 consists of 12 residues. Trimming cost V 1 base and J 4 bases, with 7 bases left between them. Sample treatment: oral pan-JAK inhibitor, 5-10 mg twice daily. PBMCs provided sorted CD4+ and CD8+ T cells. This clonotype was sampled from a human donor with alopecia areata. Sequenced here: CD4+ T cells sorted from blood, sampled at week 4, from a patient treated with tofacitinib. The chain has TRBV30 and TRBJ1-2, with D hard to call. The CDR3 here is CAWSGTAYGYTF. In DNA, the CDR3 is TGTGCCTGGAGTGGGACGGCCTATGGCTACACCTTC.